The 2 T cell receptor beta chains presented below share a single source sample, sequenced in a study of blood T cell repertoires in COVID-19. Libraries were prepared by immunoSEQ multiplex PCR; TCRdb keeps only in-frame clonotypes and omits some of them. The sample holds fewer than 120,000 clones, around 79% seen once. The sample taken for sequencing was peripheral blood. These receptors were obtained from a woman of 80 years or more with active or convalescent COVID-19.

The rearrangement links TRBV2 to TRBJ2-3, with 12 positions matching TRBD2. Trimming cost V 6 bases and J 0 bases; bases outside gene matches: 1. CDR1 SNHLY and CDR2 FYNNEI come from the germline V gene. The CDR3 is made up of 15 amino acids. Here the CDR3 reads CASSGTSGSTDTQYF. As DNA, the CDR3 is TGTGCCAGCAGCGGGACTAGCGGGAGCACAGATACGCAGTATTTT.

The chain combines TRBV7-7 with TRBJ2-1; 7 nucleotides align to TRBD2. J gave up 4 bases and V 5 bases, and 8 bases lay outside the gene matches. This CDR3 region has 15 residues. CDR1 and CDR2 from the germline V gene are SSHAT and FNYEAQ (reference sequence). This chain's CDR3 is CASSQGLAEYNEQFF. The DNA for the CDR3 is TGTGCCAGCAGCCAGGGCCTAGCGGAGTACAATGAGCAGTTCTTC.